The clone carrying this TCR beta chain came up many times. Trimming pared 3 bases from V and 4 bases from J, leaving 12 bases between. CDR1 is DFQATT and CDR2 is SNEGSKA in the germline V gene (reference sequence). The CDR3 length is 13 residues. Using its own MiXCR run on the 5' RACE reads, TCRdb lists one record per CDR3 protein. The sample gives about 120,000 distinct CDR3 sequences, roughly 3.2% of which show up once; about 1.2% is in the top ten. This record comes from a study of neurological immune-mediated disorders. Sequencing used PBMCs. This receptor was identified in a woman aged 30 to 39 with multiple sclerosis. This chain connects TRBV20-1 to TRBJ1-2; D is ambiguous. The DNA of the CDR3 is TGCAGTGCTAGGAGGCCCGATGCCTATGGCTACACCTTC. This codes for CSARRPDAYGYTF.